This TCR beta chain was sequenced during a study of T cell repertoires in cytomegalovirus infection. CDR1 and CDR2 (germline): LNHDA, SQIVND (reference sequence). This CDR3 spans 22 amino acids. V was cut by 2 bases and J by 0 bases, with 29 bases left in between. TCRdb processed the reads anew with MiXCR; each CDR3 protein has one entry. Of some 450,000 distinct CDR3 sequences listed, 25% to 40% were seen once; the top ten hold roughly 13%. This chain links TRBV19 with TRBJ2-1; D could derive from TRBD1 or TRBD2 (5 bases each). Sequencing was performed on PBMCs. The TCR comes from a human donor in good health (CMV status not recorded). Some clones in this sample may be carry-over from other donors' samples. The CDR3 region is CASSIFLSSGMWDPSSYNEQFF. CDR3 coding DNA: TGTGCCAGTAGTATATTTCTGAGTAGTGGCATGTGGGACCCGAGCTCCTACAATGAGCAGTTCTTC.